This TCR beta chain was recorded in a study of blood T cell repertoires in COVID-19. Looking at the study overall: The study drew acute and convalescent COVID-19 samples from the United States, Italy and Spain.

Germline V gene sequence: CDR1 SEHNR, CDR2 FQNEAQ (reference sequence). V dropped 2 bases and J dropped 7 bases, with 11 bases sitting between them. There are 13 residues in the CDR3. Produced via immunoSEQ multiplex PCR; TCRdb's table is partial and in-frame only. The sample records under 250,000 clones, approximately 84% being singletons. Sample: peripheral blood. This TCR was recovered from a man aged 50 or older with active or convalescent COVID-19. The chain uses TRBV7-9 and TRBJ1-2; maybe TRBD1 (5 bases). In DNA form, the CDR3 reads TGTGCCAGCAGCTTAAGTCAGGGCAGTGGCTACACCTTC. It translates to CASSLSQGSGYTF.